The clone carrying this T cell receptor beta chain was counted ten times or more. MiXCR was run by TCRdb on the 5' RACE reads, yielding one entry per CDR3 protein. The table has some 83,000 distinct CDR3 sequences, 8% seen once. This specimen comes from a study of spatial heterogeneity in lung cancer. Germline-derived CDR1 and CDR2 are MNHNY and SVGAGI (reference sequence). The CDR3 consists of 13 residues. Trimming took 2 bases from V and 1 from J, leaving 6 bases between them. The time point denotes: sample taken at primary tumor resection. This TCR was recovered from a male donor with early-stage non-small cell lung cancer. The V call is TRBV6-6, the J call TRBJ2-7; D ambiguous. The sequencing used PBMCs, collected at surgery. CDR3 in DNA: TGTGCCAGCAGTTACCCAGGTTCCTACGAGCAGTACTTC. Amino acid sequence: CASSYPGSYEQYF.